This entry lists 15 T cell receptor beta chains sequenced from one sample in a study of blood T cell repertoires in COVID-19. The protocol was immunoSEQ multiplex PCR, while the TCRdb copy is restricted to in-frame clones and leaves out a portion. The profile covers more than 200,000 clones, with around 90% appearing a single time and roughly 1.7% taken by the ten largest. Sequenced material: PBMCs or T cells enriched from blood (not recorded which). The receptors here all came from a woman aged 45-65 years who had recovered from COVID-19.

The chain uses TRBV5-6 and TRBJ1-4; D is perhaps TRBD1 (6 bases). Trimming removed 1 base from V and 4 bases from J, with 11 bases in between. The germline V gene has CDR1 SGHDT and CDR2 YYEEEE. The CDR3 totals 15 residues. In nucleotides, the CDR3 is TGTGCCAGCAGCTTGCGGGCAGGGGTTAATGAAAAACTGTTTTTT. It is translated as CASSLRAGVNEKLFF.

The chain joins TRBV3-1 (or the pseudogene TRBV3-2) to TRBJ1-2; perhaps TRBD1 as D (6 bases). Trimming cost V 6 bases and J 4 bases, with 18 bases left between them. Germline values: CDR1 LGHDT, CDR2 YNNKEL (reference sequence). This CDR3 contains 15 residues. CDR3 protein: CASSTSATGGYGYTF. The CDR3, as DNA: TGTGCCAGCAGTACAAGCGCGACAGGAGGCTATGGCTACACCTTC.

This clone was seen once. The chain employs TRBV18 and TRBJ2-5, with D possibly matching TRBD1 (6 bases). V lost 3 bases and J 2 bases, leaving 10 bases between the germline ends. The CDR3 is made up of 14 amino acids. Germline loops: CDR1 KGHSH, CDR2 LQKENI. CDR3 loop: CASSPIQGQETQYF. CDR3 coding DNA: TGTGCCAGCTCACCTATCCAGGGGCAAGAGACCCAGTACTTC.

CDR3 in DNA: TGTGCCAGCAGCTTACGCGGACAACAGCCCCAGCATTTT. As protein: CASSLRGQQPQHF. The V and J genes are TRBV7-2 and TRBJ1-5; TRBD1 might be the D (5 bases). V lost 2 bases to trimming and J lost 7 bases, with 9 bases between them. The CDR3 loop spans 13 amino acids. Germline V gene data show CDR1 as SGHTA and CDR2 as FQGNSA.

V gene TRBV18 combines with J gene TRBJ2-5; 11 nucleotides agree with TRBD2. The CDR3 consists of 15 residues. Germline V lookup: CDR1 KGHSH, CDR2 LQKENI. V dropped 0 bases and J dropped 5; count of bases not matched to a gene: 2. CDR3 sequence: CASSPPTSGSETQYF. The CDR3 DNA reads TGTGCCAGCTCACCACCCACTAGCGGGAGTGAGACCCAGTACTTC. The full variable domain, completed using reference TRBV18 and TRBJ2-5, is NAGVMQNPRHLVRRRGQEARLRCSPMKGHSHVYWYRQLPEEGLKFMVYLQKENIIDESGMPKERFSAEFPKEGPSILRIQQVVRGDSAAYFCASSPPTSGSETQYFGPGTRLLVL.

V gene TRBV7-8 combines with J gene TRBJ2-5, with TRBD1 matching 7 bases. J gave up 3 bases and V 5 bases, and 6 bases lay outside the gene matches. The CDR3 is 14 residues long. Germline values: CDR1 SGHVS, CDR2 FQNEAQ. The CDR3 coding sequence is TGTGCCAGCAGCCAAGGGACAGACAAAGAGACCCAGTACTTC. Translating it yields CASSQGTDKETQYF. The full variable domain, in which reference TRBV7-8 and TRBJ2-5 provide the parts outside the CDR3, is GAGVSQSPRYKVAKRGQDVALRCDPISGHVSLFWYQQALGQGPEFLTYFQNEAQLDKSGLPSDRFFAERPEGSVSTLKIQRTQQEDSAVYLCASSQGTDKETQYFGPGTRLLVL.

The chain uses TRBV3-1 (or the pseudogene TRBV3-2) and TRBJ1-3; D gene unclear. Germline CDR1 and CDR2: LGHDT and YNNKEL (reference sequence). V dropped 4 bases and J dropped 0 bases, with 13 bases sitting between them. The CDR3 loop spans 16 amino acids. The CDR3 is CASSRHSETSGNTIYF. For the CDR3, the DNA is TGTGCCAGCAGCCGTCATAGTGAAACCTCTGGAAACACCATATATTTT.

This chain connects TRBV5-1 to TRBJ1-2; D not certain. V was pared by 1 base and J by 4 bases, with 8 bases between. CDR3 size: 13 residues. Looked up from germline, CDR1 is SGHRS and CDR2 is YFSETQ. DNA for the CDR3: TGCGCCAGCAGCTTGTTAGGACTCTATGGCTACACCTTC. Translation: CASSLLGLYGYTF.

Only one count was recorded for this clone. The V gene is TRBV4-1, the J gene TRBJ2-2; TRBD2 matches 7 bases. This CDR3 is 18 amino acids long. The junction had 16 bases not matched to a gene; V was cut back by 4 bases and J by 5 bases. Germline values: CDR1 MGHRA, CDR2 YSYEKL. The DNA of the CDR3 is TGCGCCAGCAGCCCTGACGGATCAGCGGGAAAGGGTACCGGGGAGCTGTTTTTT. It is translated as CASSPDGSAGKGTGELFF.

The J gene is TRBJ1-6, the V gene TRBV25-1; D might be TRBD1 (5 bases). The V end was cut by 2 bases, the J end by 11 bases, with 13 bases between. The CDR3 contains 14 residues. The germline V gene has CDR1 MGHDK and CDR2 SYGVNS. CDR3 amino acids: CASSEEWGGAPLHF. CDR3 coding DNA: TGTGCCAGCAGTGAAGAGTGGGGGGGTGCACCCCTCCACTTT.

This clone was seen just once. The rearrangement uses TRBV9 and TRBJ2-5; D is undetermined. Germline V gene lookup returns CDR1 SGDLS and CDR2 YYNGEE. This CDR3 is built from 12 residues. V lost 0 bases and J lost 7, with 7 bases in between. Written as DNA, the CDR3 is TGTGCCAGCAGCGTAGGATCAGGGACCCAGTACTTC. Translated, it gives CASSVGSGTQYF.

The rearrangement links TRBV12-3 or TRBV12-4 to TRBJ2-1, with 13 nucleotides matching TRBD2. Germline trimming cut 6 bases from V and 9 bases from J; bases unmatched to any gene: 2. The CDR3 length is 13 residues. In DNA, the CDR3 is TGTGCCAGCAGCGGACTAGCGGGAGTTGAGCAGTTCTTC. Amino acids: CASSGLAGVEQFF.

This chain uses TRBV4-1 with TRBJ2-5; 9 bases are a match to TRBD1. The germline gives CDR1 MGHRA, CDR2 YSYEKL. The CDR3 is 16 residues long. Germline trimming cut 1 base from V and 1 base from J; bases unmatched to any gene: 4. This chain's CDR3 is CASSQVGTGIQETQYF. Here the CDR3 DNA reads TGCGCCAGCAGCCAAGTTGGGACAGGGATCCAAGAGACCCAGTACTTC.

The genes are TRBV12-3 or TRBV12-4 and TRBJ2-7; no definite D call. CDR3 length equals 13 residues. Trimming cost V 2 bases and J 2 bases, with 7 bases left between them. The DNA of the CDR3 is TGTGCCAGCAGTTTAACATCCCCCTACGAGCAGTACTTC. Translation: CASSLTSPYEQYF.

This chain uses TRBV7-3 with TRBJ2-2, with D possibly matching TRBD2 (6 bases). Deletions cut 5 bases from V and 2 bases from J, with 15 bases between. This CDR3 has 16 residues. In germline, CDR1 is SGHTA, CDR2 FQGTGA. The CDR3 sequence is CASSAMGGVNTGELFF. The CDR3 DNA is TGTGCCAGCAGCGCAATGGGGGGAGTTAACACCGGGGAGCTGTTTTTT.